The rows below give T cell receptor beta chains drawn from one sample of a study of blood T cell repertoires in COVID-19. TCRdb's copy holds only in-frame clones and misses some; the assay was immunoSEQ multiplex PCR. The sample holds about 84,000 clones, more than 80% seen once. Input material: peripheral blood. Every receptor here comes from a woman aged 80 or over with acute or convalescent COVID-19. The CDR3 runs from the conserved cysteine through the conserved F or W. Fields, in order: D gene, V gene, CDR3 length, J gene, clone size, CDR3 protein, CDR3 DNA. A D gene is named only where the DNA matches it firmly. Some rows mark clone size as missing; the rest say once, few, many or name a class of expanded clone.

d_gene: TRBD1
v_gene: TRBV6-5
len: 14
j_gene: TRBJ1-4
abundance: .
CDR3aa: CAGTDGTGSEKLFF
CDR3nt: TGTGCCGGAACGGACGGGACAGGGAGTGAAAAACTGTTTTTT

d_gene: .
v_gene: TRBV14
len: 14
j_gene: TRBJ2-7
abundance: .
CDR3aa: CASSISRGRREQYF
CDR3nt: TGTGCCAGCAGCATCAGTAGGGGCCGGCGCGAGCAGTACTTC

d_gene: TRBD2
v_gene: TRBV6-6
len: 14
j_gene: TRBJ2-3
abundance: .
CDR3aa: CASSYGLATDTQYF
CDR3nt: TGTGCCAGCAGTTATGGACTAGCCACAGATACGCAGTATTTT

d_gene: .
v_gene: TRBV5-1
len: 19
j_gene: TRBJ1-3
abundance: .
CDR3aa: CASSFFGLAEARSGNTIYF
CDR3nt: TGCGCCAGCAGCTTTTTTGGCCTGGCAGAGGCGAGGTCTGGAAACACCATATATTTT

d_gene: TRBD1
v_gene: TRBV24-1
len: 18
j_gene: TRBJ1-3
abundance: .
CDR3aa: CATSDRHLDRDGGNTIYF
CDR3nt: TGTGCCACCAGTGATCGACACCTCGACAGGGATGGAGGAAACACCATATATTTT

d_gene: .
v_gene: TRBV18
len: 15
j_gene: TRBJ2-3
abundance: .
CDR3aa: CASSPRASKADTQYF
CDR3nt: TGTGCCAGCTCACCCAGGGCGAGTAAGGCAGATACGCAGTATTTT

d_gene: .
v_gene: TRBV6-2/TRBV6-3
len: 18
j_gene: TRBJ2-7
abundance: once
CDR3aa: CASSYSHGAATRSYEQYF
CDR3nt: TGTGCCAGCAGTTACTCCCATGGGGCAGCGACCAGGTCCTACGAGCAGTACTTC

d_gene: TRBD1
v_gene: TRBV5-1
len: 16
j_gene: TRBJ2-3
abundance: .
CDR3aa: CASIRDPGQGADTQYF
CDR3nt: TGCGCCAGCATCCGGGATCCGGGACAGGGGGCAGATACGCAGTATTTT

d_gene: TRBD1
v_gene: TRBV7-9
len: 15
j_gene: TRBJ2-7
abundance: .
CDR3aa: CASSLGQGPMFEQYF
CDR3nt: TGTGCCAGCAGCTTAGGACAGGGGCCAATGTTCGAGCAGTACTTC

d_gene: .
v_gene: TRBV7-9
len: 15
j_gene: TRBJ1-5
abundance: once
CDR3aa: CASSIAGNGHQPQHF
CDR3nt: TGTGCCAGCAGTATCGCAGGGAACGGCCATCAGCCCCAGCATTTT

d_gene: .
v_gene: TRBV21-1
len: 16
j_gene: TRBJ2-1
abundance: few
CDR3aa: CASSKGAGLVCDEQFF
CDR3nt: TGTGCCAGCAGCAAAGGCGCGGGACTAGTTTGCGATGAGCAGTTCTTC

d_gene: TRBD2
v_gene: TRBV6-5
len: 15
j_gene: TRBJ2-1
abundance: .
CDR3aa: CASHTGTSVPNEQFF
CDR3nt: TGTGCCAGCCATACCGGGACTAGCGTACCCAATGAGCAGTTCTTC

d_gene: TRBD1
v_gene: TRBV7-9
len: 14
j_gene: TRBJ1-6
abundance: .
CDR3aa: CASSSRDRNSPLHF
CDR3nt: TGTGCCAGCAGCTCCCGGGACAGAAATTCACCCCTCCACTTT

d_gene: .
v_gene: TRBV19
len: 11
j_gene: TRBJ1-4
abundance: .
CDR3aa: CASSAAEKLFF
CDR3nt: TGTGCCAGTAGTGCAGCGGAAAAACTGTTTTTT

d_gene: .
v_gene: TRBV15
len: 15
j_gene: TRBJ2-5
abundance: .
CDR3aa: CATSRQGAGEETQYF
CDR3nt: TGTGCCACCAGCAGACAGGGGGCGGGGGAAGAGACCCAGTACTTC

d_gene: TRBD2
v_gene: TRBV24-1
len: 14
j_gene: TRBJ2-3
abundance: .
CDR3aa: CATSEAGGLDTQYF
CDR3nt: TGTGCCACCAGTGAAGCGGGGGGGCTAGATACGCAGTATTTT

d_gene: TRBD1
v_gene: TRBV7-8
len: 19
j_gene: TRBJ1-5
abundance: once
CDR3aa: CASSLADRGLWLGNQPQHF
CDR3nt: TGTGCCAGCAGCTTAGCGGACAGGGGTCTTTGGTTAGGCAATCAGCCCCAGCATTTT

d_gene: TRBD1
v_gene: TRBV6-5
len: 14
j_gene: TRBJ1-2
abundance: .
CDR3aa: CASISTGVNYGYTF
CDR3nt: TGTGCCAGCATTTCGACAGGGGTTAACTATGGCTACACCTTC

d_gene: TRBD1
v_gene: TRBV7-6
len: 17
j_gene: TRBJ1-6
abundance: .
CDR3aa: CASSPHTTGDGNSPLHF
CDR3nt: TGTGCCAGCAGCCCACACACTACAGGGGATGGGAATTCACCCCTCCACTTT

d_gene: TRBD1
v_gene: TRBV6-5
len: 15
j_gene: TRBJ1-4
abundance: .
CDR3aa: CASSYRDSTNEKLFF
CDR3nt: TGTGCCAGCAGTTACCGGGACAGCACTAATGAAAAACTGTTTTTT

d_gene: .
v_gene: TRBV5-8
len: 16
j_gene: TRBJ2-1
abundance: .
CDR3aa: CASSLRGGGLYNEQFF
CDR3nt: TGTGCCAGCAGCTTGCGGGGAGGGGGGCTCTACAATGAGCAGTTCTTC

d_gene: .
v_gene: TRBV21-1
len: 17
j_gene: TRBJ2-1
abundance: .
CDR3aa: CASQDRRKRQGHNEQFF
CDR3nt: TGTGCCAGCCAGGACAGGAGAAAGCGCCAAGGTCACAATGAGCAGTTCTTC

d_gene: TRBD2
v_gene: TRBV4-2
len: 15
j_gene: TRBJ2-3
abundance: .
CDR3aa: CASSQTSGPTDTQYF
CDR3nt: TGTGCCAGCAGCCAAACTAGCGGGCCGACAGATACGCAGTATTTT

d_gene: TRBD1
v_gene: TRBV9
len: 15
j_gene: TRBJ2-4
abundance: .
CDR3aa: CASSVGQGAKNIQYF
CDR3nt: TGTGCCAGCAGCGTAGGACAGGGAGCCAAAAACATTCAGTACTTC

d_gene: TRBD2
v_gene: TRBV30
len: 14
j_gene: TRBJ2-4
abundance: .
CDR3aa: CAWSGGGNKNIQYF
CDR3nt: TGTGCCTGGAGTGGGGGGGGTAACAAAAACATTCAGTACTTC

d_gene: TRBD2
v_gene: TRBV7-2
len: 16
j_gene: TRBJ2-1
abundance: .
CDR3aa: CASSLIGGGAYNEQFF
CDR3nt: TGTGCCAGCAGCTTAATTGGCGGGGGGGCATATAATGAGCAGTTCTTC

d_gene: TRBD1
v_gene: TRBV19
len: 14
j_gene: TRBJ2-2
abundance: .
CDR3aa: CASSTGTVGGELFF
CDR3nt: TGTGCCAGTAGTACCGGGACAGTGGGCGGGGAGCTGTTTTTT